This T cell receptor (beta chain) was sequenced during a study of graft-versus-host responses after intestinal transplantation. Clones were sequenced by immunoSEQ multiplex PCR, and TCRdb holds only the in-frame ones, with some missing. The repertoire holds some 150,000 clones, with over 90% as singletons. With regard to this clone: What it binds is unknown.

Germline-derived CDR1 and CDR2 are ENHRY and SYGVKD. The CDR3 is 13 residues long. J lost 9 bases, V lost 7 bases, and 9 bases had no gene match. The V call is TRBV10-3, the J call TRBJ2-1, with TRBD1 matching 7 bases. The sequencing here drew on unstimulated CD4+ T cells sorted from spleen or lymph node cells, taken before intestinal transplant. The source of this sequence is a human donor who received an intestinal transplant. The CDR3 DNA follows: TGTGCCATCACCACGGACAGGACCCGTGAGCAGTTCTTC. As protein: CAITTDRTREQFF.